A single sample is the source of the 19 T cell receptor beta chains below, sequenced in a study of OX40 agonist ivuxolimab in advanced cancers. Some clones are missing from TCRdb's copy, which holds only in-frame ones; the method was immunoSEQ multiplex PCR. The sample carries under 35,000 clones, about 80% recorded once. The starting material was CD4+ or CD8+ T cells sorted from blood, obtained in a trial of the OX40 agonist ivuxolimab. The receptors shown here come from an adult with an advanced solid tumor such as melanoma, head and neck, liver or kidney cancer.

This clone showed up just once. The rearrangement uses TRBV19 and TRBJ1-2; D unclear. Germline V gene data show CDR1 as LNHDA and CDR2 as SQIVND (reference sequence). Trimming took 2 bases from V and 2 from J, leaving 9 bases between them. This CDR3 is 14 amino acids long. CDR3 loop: CASSIQLINYGYTF. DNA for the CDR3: TGTGCCAGTAGTATACAGTTGATAAACTATGGCTACACCTTC.

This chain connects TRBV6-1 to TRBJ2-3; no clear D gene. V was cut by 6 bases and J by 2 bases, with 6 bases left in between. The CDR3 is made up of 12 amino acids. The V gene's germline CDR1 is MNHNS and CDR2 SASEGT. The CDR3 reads CASRKDTDTQYF. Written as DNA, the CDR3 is TGTGCCAGCAGGAAGGACACAGATACGCAGTATTTT.

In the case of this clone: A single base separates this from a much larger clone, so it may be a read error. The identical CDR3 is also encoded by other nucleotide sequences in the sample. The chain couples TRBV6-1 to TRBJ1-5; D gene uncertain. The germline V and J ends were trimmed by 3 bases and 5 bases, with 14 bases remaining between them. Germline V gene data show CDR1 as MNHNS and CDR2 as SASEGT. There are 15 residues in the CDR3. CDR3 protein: CASSDYGRKDQPQHF. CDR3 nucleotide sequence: TGTGCCAGCAGTGACTACGGGAGGAAAGATCAGCCCCAGCATTTT.

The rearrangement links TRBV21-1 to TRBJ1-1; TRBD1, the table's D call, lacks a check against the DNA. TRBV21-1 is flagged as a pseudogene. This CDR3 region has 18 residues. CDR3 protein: CASSPGTGDTLLHTEAFF. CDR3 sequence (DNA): TGTGCCAGCAGCCCCGGGACAGGGGACACCCTACTACACACTGAAGCTTTCTTT.

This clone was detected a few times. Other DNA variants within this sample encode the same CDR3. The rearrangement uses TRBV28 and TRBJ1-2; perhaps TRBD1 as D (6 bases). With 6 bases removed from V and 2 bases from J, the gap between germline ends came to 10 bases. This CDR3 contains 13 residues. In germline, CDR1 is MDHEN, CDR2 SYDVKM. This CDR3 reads CASREGGNYGYTF. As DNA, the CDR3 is TGTGCCAGCAGGGAAGGGGGGAACTATGGCTACACCTTC.

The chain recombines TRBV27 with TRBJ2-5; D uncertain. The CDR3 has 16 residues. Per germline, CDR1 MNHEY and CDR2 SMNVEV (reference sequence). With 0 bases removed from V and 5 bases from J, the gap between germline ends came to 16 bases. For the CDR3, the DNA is TGTGCCAGCAGTTTATCCGCGAGAGTGTCAGGCGAGACCCAGTACTTC. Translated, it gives CASSLSARVSGETQYF.

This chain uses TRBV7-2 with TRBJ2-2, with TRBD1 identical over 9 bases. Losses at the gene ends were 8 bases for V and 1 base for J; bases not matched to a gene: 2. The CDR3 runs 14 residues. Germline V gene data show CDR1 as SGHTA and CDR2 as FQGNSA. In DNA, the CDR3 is TGTGCCAGCGGGGGACAGGGGAACACCGGGGAGCTGTTTTTT. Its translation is CASGGQGNTGELFF.

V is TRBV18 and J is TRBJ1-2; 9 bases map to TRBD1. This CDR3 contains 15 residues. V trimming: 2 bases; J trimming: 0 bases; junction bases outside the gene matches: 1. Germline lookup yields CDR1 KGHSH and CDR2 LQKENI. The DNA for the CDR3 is TGTGCCAGCTCACCAGGACAGGGGACTAACTATGGCTACACCTTC. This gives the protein CASSPGQGTNYGYTF.

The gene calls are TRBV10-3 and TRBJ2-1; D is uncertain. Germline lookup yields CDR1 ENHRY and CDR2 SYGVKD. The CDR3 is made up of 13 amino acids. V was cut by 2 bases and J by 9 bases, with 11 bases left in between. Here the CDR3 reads CAISEGRLAEQFF. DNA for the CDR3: TGTGCCATCAGTGAGGGCAGGTTGGCTGAGCAGTTCTTC.

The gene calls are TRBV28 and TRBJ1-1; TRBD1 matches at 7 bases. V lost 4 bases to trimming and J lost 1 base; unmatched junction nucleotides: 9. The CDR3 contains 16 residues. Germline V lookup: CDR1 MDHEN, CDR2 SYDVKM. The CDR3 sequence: CASSSDRVSKNTEAFF. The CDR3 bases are TGTGCCAGCAGTTCCGACAGGGTCAGCAAGAACACTGAAGCTTTCTTT.

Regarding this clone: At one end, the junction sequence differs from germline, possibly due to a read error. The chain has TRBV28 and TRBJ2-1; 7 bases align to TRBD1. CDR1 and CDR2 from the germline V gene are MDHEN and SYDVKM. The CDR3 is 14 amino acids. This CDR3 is CASSLRTGYNEQLF. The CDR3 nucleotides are TGTGCCAGCAGTTTACGGACAGGCTACAATGAGCAGCTCTTC.

CDR3 loop: CASRSAGTSEYEQYF. The CDR3 DNA reads as TGTGCCAGCAGATCTGCCGGGACATCGGAGTACGAGCAGTACTTC. The chain uses TRBV6-6 and TRBJ2-7, with D perhaps TRBD1 (6 bases). The CDR3 has 15 residues. From germline, CDR1 is MNHNY and CDR2 SVGAGI (reference sequence). Between the trimmed V and J ends, which lost 6 bases and 4 bases, there was a span of 19 bases.

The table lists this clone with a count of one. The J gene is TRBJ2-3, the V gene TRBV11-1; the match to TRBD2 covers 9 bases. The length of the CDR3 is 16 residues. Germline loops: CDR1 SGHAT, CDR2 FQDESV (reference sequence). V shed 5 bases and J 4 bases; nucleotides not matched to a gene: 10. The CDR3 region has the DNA TGTGCCAGCAGCCCTTTGGGCGGGAGGGCCCCAGATACGCAGTATTTT. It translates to CASSPLGGRAPDTQYF.

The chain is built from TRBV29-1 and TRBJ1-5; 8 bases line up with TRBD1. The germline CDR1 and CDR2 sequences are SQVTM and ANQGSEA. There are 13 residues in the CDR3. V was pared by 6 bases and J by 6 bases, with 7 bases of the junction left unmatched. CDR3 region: CSVQDRESQPQHF. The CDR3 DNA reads TGCAGCGTCCAGGACAGGGAGAGTCAGCCCCAGCATTTT.

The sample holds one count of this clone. CDR3 region: CSVEGQGREEQYF. The CDR3 region has the DNA TGCAGCGTTGAGGGGCAGGGGCGAGAAGAGCAGTACTTC. The chain joins TRBV29-1 to TRBJ2-7; D might be TRBD1 (6 bases). The germline gives CDR1 SQVTM, CDR2 ANQGSEA. The CDR3 has 13 amino acids. V shed 3 bases and J shed 7 bases, with 16 bases lying between them.

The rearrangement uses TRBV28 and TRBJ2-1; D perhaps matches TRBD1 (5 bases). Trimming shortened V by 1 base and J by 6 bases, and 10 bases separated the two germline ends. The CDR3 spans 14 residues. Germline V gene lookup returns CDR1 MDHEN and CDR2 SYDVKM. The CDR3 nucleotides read TGTGCCAGCAGTTTATTTGGGGCTCCCAATGAGCAGTTCTTC. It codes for CASSLFGAPNEQFF.

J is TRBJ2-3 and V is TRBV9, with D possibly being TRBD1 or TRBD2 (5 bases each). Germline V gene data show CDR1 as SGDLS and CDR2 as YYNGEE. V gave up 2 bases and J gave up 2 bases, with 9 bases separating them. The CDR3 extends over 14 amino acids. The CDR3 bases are TGTGCCAGCAGCGTTGAGGGGTACACAGATACGCAGTATTTT. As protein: CASSVEGYTDTQYF.

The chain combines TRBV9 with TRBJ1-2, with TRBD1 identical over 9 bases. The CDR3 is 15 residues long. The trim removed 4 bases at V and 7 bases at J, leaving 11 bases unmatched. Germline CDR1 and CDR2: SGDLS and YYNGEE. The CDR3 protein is CASSPTGGASLGYTF. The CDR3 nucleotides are TGTGCCAGCAGCCCCACAGGGGGCGCTTCACTTGGCTACACCTTC.

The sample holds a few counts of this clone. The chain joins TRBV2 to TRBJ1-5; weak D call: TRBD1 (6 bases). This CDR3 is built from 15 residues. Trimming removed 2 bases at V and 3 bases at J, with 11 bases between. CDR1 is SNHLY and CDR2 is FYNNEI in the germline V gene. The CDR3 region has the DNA TGTGCCAGCAGTGAACGGGCAGGGGCCAATCAGCCCCAGCATTTT. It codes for CASSERAGANQPQHF.